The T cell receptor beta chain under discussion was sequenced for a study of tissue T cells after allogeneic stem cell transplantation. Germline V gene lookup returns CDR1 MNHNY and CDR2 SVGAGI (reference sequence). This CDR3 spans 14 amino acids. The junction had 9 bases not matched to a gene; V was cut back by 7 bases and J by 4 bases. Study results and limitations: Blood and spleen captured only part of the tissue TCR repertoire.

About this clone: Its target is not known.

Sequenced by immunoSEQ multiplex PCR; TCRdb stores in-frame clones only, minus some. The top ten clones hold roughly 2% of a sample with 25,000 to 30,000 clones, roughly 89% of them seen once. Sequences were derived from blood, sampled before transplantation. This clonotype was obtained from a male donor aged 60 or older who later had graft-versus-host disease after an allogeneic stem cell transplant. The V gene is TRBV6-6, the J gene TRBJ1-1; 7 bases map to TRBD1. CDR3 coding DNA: TGTGCCAGCACCTACGGCCAGGGGGGCACTGAAGCTTTCTTT. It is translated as CASTYGQGGTEAFF.